Listed here is a single T cell receptor (beta chain). The CDR3 extends over 17 amino acids. V gave up 1 base and J gave up 1 base, with 14 bases separating them. Looked up from germline, CDR1 is SGHNT and CDR2 is YENEEA. This record comes from a study of T cell changes during pregnancy in multiple sclerosis. The method was immunoSEQ multiplex PCR; TCRdb's version includes in-frame clones alone and lacks a portion of them. Found here are 85,000 to 100,000 clones, approximately 93% of them singletons; the top ten hold 0.99%. This receptor was identified in a female donor with multiple sclerosis, enrolled in a pregnancy study. J is TRBJ2-1 and V is TRBV11-3; D may be TRBD2 (6 bases). This sample comprised peripheral blood, obtained after pregnancy. In nucleotides, the CDR3 is TGTGCCAGCAGCTTAGTTGGGGGAGGCTCTTCCTACAATGAGCAGTTCTTC. Translating it yields CASSLVGGGSSYNEQFF.